The clone carrying this TCR beta chain was detected ten times or more. A single record per CDR3 protein comes from TCRdb applying MiXCR to the RACE reads. The sample lists 380,000 or so distinct CDR3 sequences, 4% to 5.5% occurring once. This sample is drawn from a study of human T cells and chemical hapten exposure. Background on the study: The cohort included alopecia areata under or over 50% scalp, totalis and universalis. Per-sample TCR yields varied mainly from small pooled library volume differences.

Time point indicated: patch test 1, 2 weeks after DPC sensitization. Treatment here: therapeutic diphenylcyclopropenone sensitization with weekly scalp DPC. The total RNA was obtained from whole blood that was not fractionated. In germline, CDR1 is LGHNT, CDR2 FRNRAP. V dropped 5 bases and J dropped 5; count of bases not matched to a gene: 8. This CDR3 has 16 residues. This TCR was recovered from a woman aged 50 to 60 with alopecia areata. Some clones in this sample may be carry-over from other donors' samples. V and J are TRBV12-5 and TRBJ2-3, with 12 bases identical to TRBD2. Sequencing used whole blood, obtained in connection with sensitization to the hapten diphenylcyclopropenone (DPC). CDR3 loop: CASGQRLAGAVDTQYF. In DNA, the CDR3 is TGTGCTAGTGGTCAACGACTAGCGGGGGCCGTAGATACGCAGTATTTT.